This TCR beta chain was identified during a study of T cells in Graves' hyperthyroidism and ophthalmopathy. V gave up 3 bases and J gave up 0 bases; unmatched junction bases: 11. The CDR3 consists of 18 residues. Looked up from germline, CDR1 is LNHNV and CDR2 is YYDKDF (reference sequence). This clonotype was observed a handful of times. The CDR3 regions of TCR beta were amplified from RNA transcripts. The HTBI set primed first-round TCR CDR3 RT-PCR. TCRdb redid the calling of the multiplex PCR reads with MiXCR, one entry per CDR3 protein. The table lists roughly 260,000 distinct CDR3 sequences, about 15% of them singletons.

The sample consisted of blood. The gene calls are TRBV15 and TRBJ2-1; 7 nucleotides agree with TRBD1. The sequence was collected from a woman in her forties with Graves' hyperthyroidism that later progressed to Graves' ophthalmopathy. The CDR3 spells CATSRIRIRGSSYNEQFF. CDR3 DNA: TGTGCCACCAGCAGGATCCGCATCAGGGGGAGCTCCTACAATGAGCAGTTCTTC.